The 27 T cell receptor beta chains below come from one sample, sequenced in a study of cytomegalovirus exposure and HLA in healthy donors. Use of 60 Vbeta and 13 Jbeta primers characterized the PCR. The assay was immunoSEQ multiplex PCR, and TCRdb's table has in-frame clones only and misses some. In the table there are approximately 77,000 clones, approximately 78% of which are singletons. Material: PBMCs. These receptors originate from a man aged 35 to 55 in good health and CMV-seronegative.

This CDR3 is CASSPGDRVFYEQYF. As DNA, the CDR3 is TGTGCCAGCAGCCCGGGGGACAGGGTTTTCTACGAGCAGTACTTC. The V and J genes are TRBV13 and TRBJ2-7; the match to TRBD1 covers 9 bases. Germline CDR1 reads PRHDT; CDR2 reads FYEKMQ (reference sequence). J was trimmed by 3 bases and V by 5 bases; bases with no gene match: 8. The CDR3 runs 15 residues.

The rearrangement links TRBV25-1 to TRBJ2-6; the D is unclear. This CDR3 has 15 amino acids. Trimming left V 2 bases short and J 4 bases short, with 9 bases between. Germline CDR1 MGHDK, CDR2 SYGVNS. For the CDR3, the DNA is TGTGCCAGCAGTGAAGCTAGTGGGGGGGCCAACGTCCTGACTTTC. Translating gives CASSEASGGANVLTF. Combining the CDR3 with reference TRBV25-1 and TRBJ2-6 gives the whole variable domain EADIYQTPRYLVIGTGKKITLECSQTMGHDKMYWYQQDPGMELHLIHYSYGVNSTEKGDLSSESTVSRIRTEHFPLTLESARPSHTSQYLCASSEASGGANVLTFGAGSRLTVL.

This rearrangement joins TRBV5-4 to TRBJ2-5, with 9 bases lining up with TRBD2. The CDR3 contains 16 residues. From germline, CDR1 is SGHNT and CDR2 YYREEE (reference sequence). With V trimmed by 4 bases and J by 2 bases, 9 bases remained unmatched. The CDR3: CASSKYSGSNQETQYF. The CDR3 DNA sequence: TGTGCCAGCAGCAAGTATAGCGGGAGCAATCAAGAGACCCAGTACTTC.

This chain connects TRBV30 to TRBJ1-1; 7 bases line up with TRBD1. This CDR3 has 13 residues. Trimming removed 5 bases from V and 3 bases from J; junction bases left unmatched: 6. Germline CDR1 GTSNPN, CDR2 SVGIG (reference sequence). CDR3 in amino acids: CAWHPDRDTEAFF. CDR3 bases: TGTGCCTGGCATCCCGACAGGGACACTGAAGCTTTCTTT.

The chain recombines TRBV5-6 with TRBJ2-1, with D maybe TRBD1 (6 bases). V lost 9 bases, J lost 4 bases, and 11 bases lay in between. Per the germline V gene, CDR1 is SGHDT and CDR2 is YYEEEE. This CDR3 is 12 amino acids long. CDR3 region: CATTDRYNEQFF. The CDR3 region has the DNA TGTGCCACCACGGACAGATACAATGAGCAGTTCTTC.

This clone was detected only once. The CDR3 DNA sequence: TGTGCCAGCAGCTGGTCGGGAGTGGACAGGAGCTATAGCAATCAGCCCCAGCATTTT. Its translation is CASSWSGVDRSYSNQPQHF. The rearrangement links TRBV28 to TRBJ1-5; 7 bases are shared with TRBD1. J was trimmed by 0 bases and V by 6 bases; bases with no gene match: 17. Germline CDR1 MDHEN, CDR2 SYDVKM. The CDR3 spans 19 residues.

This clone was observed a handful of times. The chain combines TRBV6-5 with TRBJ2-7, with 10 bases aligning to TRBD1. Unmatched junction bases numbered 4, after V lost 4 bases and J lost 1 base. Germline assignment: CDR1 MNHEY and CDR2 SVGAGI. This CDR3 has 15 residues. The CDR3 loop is CASSFGQGVSYEQYF. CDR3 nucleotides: TGTGCCAGCAGTTTCGGACAGGGGGTATCCTACGAGCAGTACTTC.

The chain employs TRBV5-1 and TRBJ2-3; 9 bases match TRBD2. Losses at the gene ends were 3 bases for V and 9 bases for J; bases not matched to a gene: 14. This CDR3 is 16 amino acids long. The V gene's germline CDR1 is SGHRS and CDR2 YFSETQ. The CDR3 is CASSWDGSAGGDTQYF. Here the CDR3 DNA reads TGCGCCAGCAGCTGGGACGGATCAGCGGGAGGCGACACGCAGTATTTT. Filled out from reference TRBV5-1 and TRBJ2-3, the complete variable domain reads KAGVTQTPRYLIKTRGQQVTLSCSPISGHRSVSWYQQTPGQGLQFLFEYFSETQRNKGNFPGRFSGRQFSNSRSEMNVSTLELGDSALYLCASSWDGSAGGDTQYFGPGTRLTVL.

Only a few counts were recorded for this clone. CDR3 sequence: CASSFTHIEKLFF. The DNA of the CDR3 is TGTGCCAGCAGTTTTACCCACATAGAAAAACTGTTTTTT. The V call is TRBV28, the J call TRBJ1-4; no reliable D call. Germline CDR1 MDHEN, CDR2 SYDVKM. Trimming pared 3 bases from V and 8 bases from J, leaving 10 bases between. This CDR3 spans 13 amino acids. The complete variable domain, with remaining parts taken from reference TRBV28 and TRBJ1-4, reads DVKVTQSSRYLVKRTGEKVFLECVQDMDHENMFWYRQDPGLGLRLIYFSYDVKMKEKGDIPEGYSVSREKKERFSLILESASTNQTSMYLCASSFTHIEKLFFGSGTQLSVL.

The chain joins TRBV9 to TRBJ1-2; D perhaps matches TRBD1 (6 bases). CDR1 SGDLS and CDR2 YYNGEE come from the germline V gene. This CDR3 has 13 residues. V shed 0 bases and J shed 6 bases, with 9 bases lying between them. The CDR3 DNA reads TGTGCCAGCAGCGTAGTACAGGGAAATGGCTACACCTTC. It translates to CASSVVQGNGYTF.

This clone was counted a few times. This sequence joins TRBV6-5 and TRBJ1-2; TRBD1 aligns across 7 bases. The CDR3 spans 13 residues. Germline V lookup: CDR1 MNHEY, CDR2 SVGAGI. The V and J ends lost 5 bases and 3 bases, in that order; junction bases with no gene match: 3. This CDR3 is CASSRDRDYGYTF. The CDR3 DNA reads TGTGCCAGCAGTCGCGACAGGGACTATGGCTACACCTTC.

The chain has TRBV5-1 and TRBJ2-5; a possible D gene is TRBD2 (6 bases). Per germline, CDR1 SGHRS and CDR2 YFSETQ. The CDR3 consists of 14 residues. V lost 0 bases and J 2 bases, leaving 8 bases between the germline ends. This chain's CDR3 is CASSLGGVQETQYF. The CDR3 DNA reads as TGCGCCAGCAGCTTGGGCGGGGTACAAGAGACCCAGTACTTC. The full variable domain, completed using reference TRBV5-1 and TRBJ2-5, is KAGVTQTPRYLIKTRGQQVTLSCSPISGHRSVSWYQQTPGQGLQFLFEYFSETQRNKGNFPGRFSGRQFSNSRSEMNVSTLELGDSALYLCASSLGGVQETQYFGPGTRLLVL.

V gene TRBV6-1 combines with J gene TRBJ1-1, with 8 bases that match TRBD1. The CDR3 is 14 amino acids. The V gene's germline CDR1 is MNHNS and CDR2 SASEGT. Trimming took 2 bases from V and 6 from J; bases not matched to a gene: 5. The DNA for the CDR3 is TGTGCCAGCAGTGAAAACAGGGGGATTTCTGAAGCTTTCTTT. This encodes CASSENRGISEAFF.

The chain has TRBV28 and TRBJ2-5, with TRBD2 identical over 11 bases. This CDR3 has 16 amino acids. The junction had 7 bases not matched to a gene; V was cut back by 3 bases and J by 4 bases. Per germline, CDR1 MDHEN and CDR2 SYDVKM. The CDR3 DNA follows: TGTGCCAGCAGTTTCACTAGCGGGAGTAATTCAGAGACCCAGTACTTC. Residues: CASSFTSGSNSETQYF.

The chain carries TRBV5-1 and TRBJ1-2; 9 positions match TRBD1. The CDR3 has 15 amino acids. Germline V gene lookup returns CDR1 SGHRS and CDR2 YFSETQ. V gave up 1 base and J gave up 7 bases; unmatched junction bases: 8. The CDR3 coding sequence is TGCGCCAGCAGCTTGATTCCGGGACAGGGCGGTGGCTACACCTTC. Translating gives CASSLIPGQGGGYTF. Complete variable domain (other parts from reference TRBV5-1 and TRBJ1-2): KAGVTQTPRYLIKTRGQQVTLSCSPISGHRSVSWYQQTPGQGLQFLFEYFSETQRNKGNFPGRFSGRQFSNSRSEMNVSTLELGDSALYLCASSLIPGQGGGYTFGSGTRLTVV.

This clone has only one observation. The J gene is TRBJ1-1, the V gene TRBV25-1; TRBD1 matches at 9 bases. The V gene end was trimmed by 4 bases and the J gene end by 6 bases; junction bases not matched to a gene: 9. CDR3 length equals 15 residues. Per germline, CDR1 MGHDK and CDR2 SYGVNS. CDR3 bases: TGTGCCAGCAGTGCAGGACAGGGGAGAGGGGCTGAAGCTTTCTTT. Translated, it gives CASSAGQGRGAEAFF.

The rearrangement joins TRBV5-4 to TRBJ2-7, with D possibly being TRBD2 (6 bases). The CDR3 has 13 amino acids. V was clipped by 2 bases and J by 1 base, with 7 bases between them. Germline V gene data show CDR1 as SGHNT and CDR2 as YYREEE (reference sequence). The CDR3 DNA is TGTGCCAGCAGCTTCGGGACTTCCTACGAGCAGTACTTC. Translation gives CASSFGTSYEQYF. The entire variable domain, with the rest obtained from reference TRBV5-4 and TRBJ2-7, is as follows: ETGVTQSPTHLIKTRGQQVTLRCSSQSGHNTVSWYQQALGQGPQFIFQYYREEENGRGNFPPRFSGLQFPNYSSELNVNALELDDSALYLCASSFGTSYEQYFGPGTRLTVT.

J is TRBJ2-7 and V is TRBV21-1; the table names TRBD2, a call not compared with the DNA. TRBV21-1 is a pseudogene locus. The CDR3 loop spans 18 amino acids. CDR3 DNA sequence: TGTGCCAGCAGCAAAAAGAGGGGTCTAGCGGGAAAATGCTACGAGCAGTACTTC. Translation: CASSKKRGLAGKCYEQYF.

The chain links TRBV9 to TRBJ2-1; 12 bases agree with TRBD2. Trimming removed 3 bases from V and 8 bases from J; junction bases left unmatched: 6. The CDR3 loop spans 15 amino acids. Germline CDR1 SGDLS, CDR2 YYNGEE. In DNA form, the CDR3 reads TGTGCCAGCAGCGAGTCTAGCGGGAGGGCCCATGAGCAGTTCTTC. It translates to CASSESSGRAHEQFF.

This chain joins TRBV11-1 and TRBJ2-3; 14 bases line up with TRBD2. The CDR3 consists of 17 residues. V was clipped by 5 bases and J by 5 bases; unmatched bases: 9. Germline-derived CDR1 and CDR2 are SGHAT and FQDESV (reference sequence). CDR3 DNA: TGTGCCAGCAGCCCGGGACTAGCGGGAGTTCGTGGAGATACGCAGTATTTT. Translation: CASSPGLAGVRGDTQYF. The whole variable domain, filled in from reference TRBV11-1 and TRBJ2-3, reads EAEVAQSPRYKITEKSQAVAFWCDPISGHATLYWYRQILGQGPELLVQFQDESVVDDSQLPKDRFSAERLKGVDSTLKIQPAELGDSAMYLCASSPGLAGVRGDTQYFGPGTRLTVL.

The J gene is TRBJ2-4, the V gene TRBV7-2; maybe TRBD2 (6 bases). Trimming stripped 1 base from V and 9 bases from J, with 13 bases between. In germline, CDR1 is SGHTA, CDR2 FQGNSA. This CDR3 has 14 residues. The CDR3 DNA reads TGTGCCAGCAGCTTAGGCGCTTTGGGGGGCATTCAGTACTTC. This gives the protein CASSLGALGGIQYF.

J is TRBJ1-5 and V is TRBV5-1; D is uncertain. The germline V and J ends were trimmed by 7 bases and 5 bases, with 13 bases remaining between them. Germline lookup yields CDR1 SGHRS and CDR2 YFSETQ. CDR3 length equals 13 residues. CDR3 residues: CASSPGRDQPQHF. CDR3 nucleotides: TGCGCCAGCTCGCCCGGGAGGGATCAGCCCCAGCATTTT.

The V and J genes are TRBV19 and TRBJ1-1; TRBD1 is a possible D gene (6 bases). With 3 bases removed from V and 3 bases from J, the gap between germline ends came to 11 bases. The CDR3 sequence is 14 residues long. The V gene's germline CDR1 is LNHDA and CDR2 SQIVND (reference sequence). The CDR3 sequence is CASSMSGAYTEAFF. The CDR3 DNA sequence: TGTGCCAGTAGTATGTCAGGGGCCTACACTGAAGCTTTCTTT.

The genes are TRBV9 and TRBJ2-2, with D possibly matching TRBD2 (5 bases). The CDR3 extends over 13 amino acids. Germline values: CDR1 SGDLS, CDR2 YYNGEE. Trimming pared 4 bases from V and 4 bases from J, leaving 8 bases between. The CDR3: CASSRSGTGELFF. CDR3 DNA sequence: TGTGCCAGCAGCAGGAGCGGCACCGGGGAGCTGTTTTTT. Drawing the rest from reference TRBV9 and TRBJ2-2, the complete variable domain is DSGVTQTPKHLITATGQRVTLRCSPRSGDLSVYWYQQSLDQGLQFLIQYYNGEERAKGNILERFSAQQFPDLHSELNLSSLELGDSALYFCASSRSGTGELFFGEGSRLTVL.

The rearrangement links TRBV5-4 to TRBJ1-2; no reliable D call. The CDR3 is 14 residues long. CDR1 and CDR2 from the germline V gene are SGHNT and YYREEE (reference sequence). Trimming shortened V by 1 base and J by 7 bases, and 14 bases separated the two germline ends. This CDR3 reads CASSLTRVPGGYTF. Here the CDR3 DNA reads TGTGCCAGCAGCTTGACTCGGGTCCCGGGTGGCTACACCTTC.

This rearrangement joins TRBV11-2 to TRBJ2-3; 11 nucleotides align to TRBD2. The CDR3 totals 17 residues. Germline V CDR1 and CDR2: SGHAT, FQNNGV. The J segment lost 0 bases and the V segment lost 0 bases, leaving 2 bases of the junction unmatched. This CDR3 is CASSLEWTSGSTDTQYF. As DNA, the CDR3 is TGTGCCAGCAGCTTAGAATGGACTAGCGGGAGCACAGATACGCAGTATTTT. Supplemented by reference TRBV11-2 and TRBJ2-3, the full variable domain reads EAGVAQSPRYKIIEKRQSVAFWCNPISGHATLYWYQQILGQGPKLLIQFQNNGVVDDSQLPKDRFSAERLKGVDSTLKIQPAKLEDSAVYLCASSLEWTSGSTDTQYFGPGTRLTVL.

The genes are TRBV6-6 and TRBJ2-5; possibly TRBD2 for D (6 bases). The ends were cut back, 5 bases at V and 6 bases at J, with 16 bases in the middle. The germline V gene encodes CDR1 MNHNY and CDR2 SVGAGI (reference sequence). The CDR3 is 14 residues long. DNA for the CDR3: TGTGCCAGCAGTCCCGGCGGGGCGGTAAAGACCCAGTACTTC. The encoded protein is CASSPGGAVKTQYF.